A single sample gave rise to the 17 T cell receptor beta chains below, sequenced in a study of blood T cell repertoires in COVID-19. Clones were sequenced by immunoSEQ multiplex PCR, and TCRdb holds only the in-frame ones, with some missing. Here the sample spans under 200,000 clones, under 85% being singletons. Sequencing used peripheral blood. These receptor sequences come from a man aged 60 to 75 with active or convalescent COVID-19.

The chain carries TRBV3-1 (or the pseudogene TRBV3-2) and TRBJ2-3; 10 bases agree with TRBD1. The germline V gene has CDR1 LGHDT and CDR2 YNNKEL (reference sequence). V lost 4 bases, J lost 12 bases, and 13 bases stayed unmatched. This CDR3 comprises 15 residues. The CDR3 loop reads CASSLSVGQGHRQYF. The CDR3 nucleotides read TGTGCCAGCAGCCTCAGCGTGGGACAGGGGCACCGACAGTATTTT.

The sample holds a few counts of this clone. The CDR3, as DNA: TGTGCCAGCAGCTTAGGCAGACAAGAGACCCAGTACTTC. It translates to CASSLGRQETQYF. This chain joins TRBV11-2 and TRBJ2-5; D unclear. In germline, CDR1 is SGHAT, CDR2 FQNNGV. The V end was cut by 1 base, the J end by 2 bases, with 5 bases between. CDR3 size: 13 residues.

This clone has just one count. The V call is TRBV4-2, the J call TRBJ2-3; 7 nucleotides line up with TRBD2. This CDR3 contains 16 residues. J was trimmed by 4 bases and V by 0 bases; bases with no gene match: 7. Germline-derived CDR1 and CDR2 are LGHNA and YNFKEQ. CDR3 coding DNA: TGTGCCAGCAGCCAAGACCCTGCGGGAGCCGCAGATACGCAGTATTTT. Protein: CASSQDPAGAADTQYF.

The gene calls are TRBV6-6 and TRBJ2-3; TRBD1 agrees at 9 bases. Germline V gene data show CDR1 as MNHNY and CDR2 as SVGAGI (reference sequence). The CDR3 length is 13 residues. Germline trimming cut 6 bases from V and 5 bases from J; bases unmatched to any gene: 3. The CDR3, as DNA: TGTGCCAGCAGCCGGACAGGGGAAGATACGCAGTATTTT. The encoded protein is CASSRTGEDTQYF.

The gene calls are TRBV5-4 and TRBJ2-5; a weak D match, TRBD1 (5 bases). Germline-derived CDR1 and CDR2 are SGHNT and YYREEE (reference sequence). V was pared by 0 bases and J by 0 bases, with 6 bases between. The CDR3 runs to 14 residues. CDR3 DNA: TGTGCCAGCAGCTTGGGGGGCTACCAAGAGACCCAGTACTTC. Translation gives CASSLGGYQETQYF.

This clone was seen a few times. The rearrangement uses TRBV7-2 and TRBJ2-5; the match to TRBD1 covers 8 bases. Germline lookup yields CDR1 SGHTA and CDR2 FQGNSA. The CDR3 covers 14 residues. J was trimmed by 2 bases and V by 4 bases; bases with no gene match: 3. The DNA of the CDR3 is TGTGCCAGCAGCTGGAACAGGGGGCAAGAGACCCAGTACTTC. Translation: CASSWNRGQETQYF.

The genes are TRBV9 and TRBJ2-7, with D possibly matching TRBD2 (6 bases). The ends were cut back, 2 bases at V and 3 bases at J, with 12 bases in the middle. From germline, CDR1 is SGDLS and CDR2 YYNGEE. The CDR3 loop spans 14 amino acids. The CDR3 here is CASSVQPGDYEQYF. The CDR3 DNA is TGTGCCAGCAGCGTTCAACCGGGAGACTACGAGCAGTACTTC.

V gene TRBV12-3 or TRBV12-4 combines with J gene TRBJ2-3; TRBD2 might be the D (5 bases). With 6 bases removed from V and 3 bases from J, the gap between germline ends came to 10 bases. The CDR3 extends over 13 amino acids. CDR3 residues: CASSRGLTDTQYF. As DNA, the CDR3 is TGTGCCAGCAGCCGTGGACTTACAGATACGCAGTATTTT.

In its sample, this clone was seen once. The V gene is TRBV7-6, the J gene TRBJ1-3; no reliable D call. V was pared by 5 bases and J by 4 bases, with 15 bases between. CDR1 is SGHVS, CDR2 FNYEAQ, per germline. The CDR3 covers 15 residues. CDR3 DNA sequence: TGTGCCAGCAGCATGCGGGCAGTTACGGGAAACACCATATATTTT. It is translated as CASSMRAVTGNTIYF. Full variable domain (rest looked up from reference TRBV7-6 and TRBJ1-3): GAGVSQSPRYKVTKRGQDVALRCDPISGHVSLYWYRQALGQGPEFLTYFNYEAQQDKSGLPNDRFSAERPEGSISTLTIQRTEQRDSAMYRCASSMRAVTGNTIYFGEGSWLTVV.

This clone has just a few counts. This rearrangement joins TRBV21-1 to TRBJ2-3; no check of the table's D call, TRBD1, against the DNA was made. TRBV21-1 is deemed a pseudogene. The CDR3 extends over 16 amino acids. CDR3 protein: CASSTNRGQEGDTQYF. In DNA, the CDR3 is TGTGCCAGCAGCACCAACAGGGGTCAGGAGGGAGATACGCAGTATTTT.

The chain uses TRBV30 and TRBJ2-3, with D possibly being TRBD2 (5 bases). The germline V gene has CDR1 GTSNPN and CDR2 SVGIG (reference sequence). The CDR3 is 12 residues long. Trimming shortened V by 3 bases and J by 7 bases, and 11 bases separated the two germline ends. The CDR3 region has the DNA TGTGCCTGGAGGCCGGACTCCTATACGCAGTATTTT. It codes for CAWRPDSYTQYF.

The CDR3 bases are TGCAGCGTTGAGGGGACAGGGTTTTCCTCCTACGAGCAGTACTTC. Translated, it gives CSVEGTGFSSYEQYF. The chain is built from TRBV29-1 and TRBJ2-7, with TRBD1 identical over 9 bases. The length of the CDR3 is 15 residues. The trim removed 3 bases at V and 0 bases at J, leaving 6 bases unmatched. CDR1 and CDR2 from the germline V gene are SQVTM and ANQGSEA.

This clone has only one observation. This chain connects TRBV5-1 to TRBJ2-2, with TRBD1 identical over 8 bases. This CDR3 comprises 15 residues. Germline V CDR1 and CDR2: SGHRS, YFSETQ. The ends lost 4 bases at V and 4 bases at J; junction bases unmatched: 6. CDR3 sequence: CASSIDRGATGELFF. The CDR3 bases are TGCGCCAGCAGCATAGACAGGGGTGCCACCGGGGAGCTGTTTTTT.

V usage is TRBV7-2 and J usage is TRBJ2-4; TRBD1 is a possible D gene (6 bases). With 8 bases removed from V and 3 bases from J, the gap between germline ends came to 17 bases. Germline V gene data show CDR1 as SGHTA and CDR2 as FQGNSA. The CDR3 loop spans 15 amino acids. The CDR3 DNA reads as TGTGCCAGCGCAGCCACAGGGCTAGGCAAAAACATTCAGTACTTC. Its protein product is CASAATGLGKNIQYF. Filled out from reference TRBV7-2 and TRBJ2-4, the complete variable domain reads GAGVSQSPSNKVTEKGKDVELRCDPISGHTALYWYRQSLGQGLEFLIYFQGNSAPDKSGLPSDRFSAERTGGSVSTLTIQRTQQEDSAVYLCASAATGLGKNIQYFGAGTRLSVL.

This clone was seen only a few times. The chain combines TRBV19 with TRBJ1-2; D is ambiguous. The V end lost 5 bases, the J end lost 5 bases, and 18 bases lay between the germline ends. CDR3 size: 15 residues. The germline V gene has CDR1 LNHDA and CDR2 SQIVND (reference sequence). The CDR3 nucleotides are TGTGCCAGTAGTTTCGACCCCCGCGGGAATTATGGCTACACCTTC. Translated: CASSFDPRGNYGYTF.

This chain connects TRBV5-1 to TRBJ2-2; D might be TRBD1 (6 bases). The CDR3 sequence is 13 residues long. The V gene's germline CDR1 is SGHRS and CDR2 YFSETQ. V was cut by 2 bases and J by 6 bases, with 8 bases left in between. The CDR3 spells CASSFEGAGELFF. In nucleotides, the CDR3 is TGCGCCAGCAGCTTTGAGGGGGCCGGGGAGCTGTTTTTT.

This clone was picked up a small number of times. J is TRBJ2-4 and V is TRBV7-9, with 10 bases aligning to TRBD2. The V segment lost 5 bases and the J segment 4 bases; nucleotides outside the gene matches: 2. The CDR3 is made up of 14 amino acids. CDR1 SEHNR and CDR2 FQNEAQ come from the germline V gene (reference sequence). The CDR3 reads CASSRTSGKNIQYF. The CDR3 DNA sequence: TGTGCCAGCAGCCGGACTAGCGGAAAAAACATTCAGTACTTC.